What follows is one T cell receptor beta chain and its context. The antigen it recognizes is unknown. No quality values exist for individual bases; no much larger clone is one base distant. Each collaborating institution followed its own protocols to collect whole blood in K2EDTA tubes. Collaborator samples were shipped for TCRbeta analysis as frozen whole blood, isolated PBMCs, or DNA extracted from either sample type. These data belong to a study of blood T cell repertoires in COVID-19 (TCRdb year 2020). Regarding the study in general: Samples from collaborators originated in the United States, Italy and Spain and spanned both the acute and convalescent phases of COVID-19. The prospective study material was composed of cDNA or gDNA derived from T cells, B-cell-depleted T cells, or PBMCs. Deeply sampled blood TCRbeta repertoires from subjects exposed to, actively infected with, or recovered from COVID-19 were included in the dataset. The repertoires were released in a freely available public database intended as a resource for research on the immune response to SARS-CoV-2. The samples were drawn from two sources: the first 160 participants of the ongoing ImmuneRACE study, and fewer than 1,500 subjects contributed by 6 global collaborators. A de-identified subject ID, COVID-19 status, age in years and sex were almost always included in the sample metadata. Where HLA class I and class II types were available, the types were taken from metadata supplied by the sample provider, not from assay-based typing. Study-wide conclusions, independent of this receptor: How much clinical and demographic metadata was included differed by source and by participant, and the metadata was provided uncurated.

Trimming removed 6 bases from V and 0 bases from J; the gene matches leave 8 bases unexplained. In the germline V gene (reference sequence), CDR1 corresponds to GTSNPN and CDR2 to SVGIG. The CDR3 holds 16 amino acids from the cysteine to the phenylalanine. Just the 48-base CDR3 DNA is kept, in frame starting at base 1. TCRbeta CDR3 regions were amplified from genomic DNA by means of the immunoSEQ Assay, a bias-controlled multiplex PCR. The study's own analysis went as follows. The number of nucleated cells in each sample was estimated by amplification of reference gene primers within the assay. To quantify the absolute abundance of each unique TCRbeta CDR3 rearrangement, sequence reads were collapsed and filtered. For each sample, productive Simpson clonality was calculated as the square root of Simpson's diversity index across productive rearrangements. What TCRdb holds here is the immuneACCESS table cut down to in-frame rearrangements. Part of the clones is not present; checked against another copy, under half of the missing clones reflect an unresolved V gene, and the others are unexplained. That table furnishes V, J and clone size, whereas the DNA furnished D and trimming. Across this sample there are 95,000 to 150,000 clones, with less than 90% seen only once. Of the sample, 6.6% is held by the ten largest clones.

The TCR sequence derives from a man older than 75 with active or convalescent COVID-19. The chain is made from TRBV30 and TRBJ2-5, and TRBD2 matches 12 of the central bases. The specimen sequenced was peripheral blood. The sequenced DNA: TGTGCCTGTGGGACTAGCGGGCTCATTAACCAAGAGACCCAGTACTTC. It encodes CACGTSGLINQETQYF.